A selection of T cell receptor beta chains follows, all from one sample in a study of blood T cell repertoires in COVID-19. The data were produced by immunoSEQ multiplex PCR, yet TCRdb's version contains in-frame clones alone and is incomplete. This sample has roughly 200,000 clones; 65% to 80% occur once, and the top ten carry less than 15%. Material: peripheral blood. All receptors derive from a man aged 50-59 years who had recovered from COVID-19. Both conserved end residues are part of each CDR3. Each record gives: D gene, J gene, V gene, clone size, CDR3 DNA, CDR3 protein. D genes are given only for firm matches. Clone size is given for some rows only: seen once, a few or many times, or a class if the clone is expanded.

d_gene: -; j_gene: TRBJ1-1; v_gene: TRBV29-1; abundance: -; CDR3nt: TGCAGCGTTGAAGCGGCGGGGGACACTGAAGCTTTCTTT; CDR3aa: CSVEAAGDTEAFF
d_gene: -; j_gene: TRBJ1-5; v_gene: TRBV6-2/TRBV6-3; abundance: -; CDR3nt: TGTGCCAGCAGCGGAGGGGTAGCCAATCAGCCCCAGCATTTT; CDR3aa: CASSGGVANQPQHF
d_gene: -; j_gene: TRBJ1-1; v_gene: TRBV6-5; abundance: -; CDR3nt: TGTGCCAGCAGTTCCTGGAGTGAAGCTTTCTTT; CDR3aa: CASSSWSEAFF
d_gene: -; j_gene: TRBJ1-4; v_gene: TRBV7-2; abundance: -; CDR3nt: TGTGCCAGCACGGACGGGACTCACGGGGAAAAACTGTTTTTT; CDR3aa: CASTDGTHGEKLFF
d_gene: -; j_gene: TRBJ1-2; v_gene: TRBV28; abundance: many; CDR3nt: TGTGCCAGCAGTTTTCCGGGGTGGAACTATGGCTACACCTTC; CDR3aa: CASSFPGWNYGYTF
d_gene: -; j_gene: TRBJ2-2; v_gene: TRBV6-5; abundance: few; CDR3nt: TGTGCCAGCAGTTCTTACAGTGGCGCGAACACCGGGGAGCTGTTTTTT; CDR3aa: CASSSYSGANTGELFF
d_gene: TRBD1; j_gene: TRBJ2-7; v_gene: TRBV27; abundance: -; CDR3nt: TGTGCCAGCAGGACCCCCGGGACAGGGGGTGTTGCGTACTTC; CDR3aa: CASRTPGTGGVAYF
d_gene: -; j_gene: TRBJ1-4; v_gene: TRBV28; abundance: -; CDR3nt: TGTGCCAGCACTCTGTCCCCTAATGAAAAACTGTTTTTT; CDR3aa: CASTLSPNEKLFF
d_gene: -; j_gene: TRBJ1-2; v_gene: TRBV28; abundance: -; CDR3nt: TGTGCCAGCAGTTTGTTAATAAACTATGGCTACACCTTC; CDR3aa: CASSLLINYGYTF
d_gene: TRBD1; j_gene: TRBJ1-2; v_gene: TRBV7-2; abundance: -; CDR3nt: TGTGCCAGCAGCCTCCCCGGGACAGGGTCTTATGGCTACACCTTC; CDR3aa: CASSLPGTGSYGYTF
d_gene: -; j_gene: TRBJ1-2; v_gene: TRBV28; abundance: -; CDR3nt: TGTGCCATACAGAATTCCTATGGCTACACCTTC; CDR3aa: CAIQNSYGYTF
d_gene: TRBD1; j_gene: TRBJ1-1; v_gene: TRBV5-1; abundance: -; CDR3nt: TGCGCCAGCAGCCGGGACAGGGGAAGCGTGTCGACTGAAGCTTTCTTT; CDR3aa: CASSRDRGSVSTEAFF
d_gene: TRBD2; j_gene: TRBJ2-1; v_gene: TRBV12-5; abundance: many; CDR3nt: TGTGCTAGTGGTCAGGGGACTAGCTCCTACAATGAGCAGTTCTTC; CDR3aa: CASGQGTSSYNEQFF
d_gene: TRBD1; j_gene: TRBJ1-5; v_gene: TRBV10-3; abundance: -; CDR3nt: TGTGCCATCAGAGCCGGGACAGGGGTCAATCAGCCCCAGCATTTT; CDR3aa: CAIRAGTGVNQPQHF
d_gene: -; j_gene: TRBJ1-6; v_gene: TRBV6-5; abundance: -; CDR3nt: TGTGGCGTGGGGGCAGCCTATAATTCACCCCTCCACTTT; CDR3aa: CGVGAAYNSPLHF
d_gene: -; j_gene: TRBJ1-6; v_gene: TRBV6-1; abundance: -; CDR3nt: TGTGCCAGCAGTGAACGGGGTATGGTTTCACCCCTCCACTTT; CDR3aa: CASSERGMVSPLHF
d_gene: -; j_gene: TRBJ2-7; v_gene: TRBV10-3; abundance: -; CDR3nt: TGTGCCATCAGCCGGGGGGCCCTAGGACAGGGTAGCTACGAGCAGTACTTC; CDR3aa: CAISRGALGQGSYEQYF
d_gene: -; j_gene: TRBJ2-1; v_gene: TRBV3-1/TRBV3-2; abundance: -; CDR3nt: TGTGCCAGCAGCCAAGATTGGGCTCACAATGAGCAGTTCTTC; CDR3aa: CASSQDWAHNEQFF
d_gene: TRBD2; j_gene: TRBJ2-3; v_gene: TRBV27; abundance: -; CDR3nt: TGTGCCAGCGCGGGGACTAGCGGGGACTGGGATACGCAGTATTTT; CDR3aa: CASAGTSGDWDTQYF
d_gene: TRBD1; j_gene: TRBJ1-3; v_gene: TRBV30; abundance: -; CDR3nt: TGTGCCTGGAGTGCCCTCAGGGGGTCGGTGGGAAACACCATATATTTT; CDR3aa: CAWSALRGSVGNTIYF
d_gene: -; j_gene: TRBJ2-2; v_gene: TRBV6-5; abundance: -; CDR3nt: TGTGCCAGCAGTCCGCGGAAGACTAGTACCGGGGAGCTGTTTTTT; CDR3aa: CASSPRKTSTGELFF
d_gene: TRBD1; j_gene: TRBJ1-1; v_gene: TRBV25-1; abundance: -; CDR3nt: TGTGCCAGCACCCAACAGGGGGCGGGCACTGAAGCTTTCTTT; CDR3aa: CASTQQGAGTEAFF
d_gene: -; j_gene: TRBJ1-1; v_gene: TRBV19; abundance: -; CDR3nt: TGTGCCAGTAGGAACTACCGACAAGGGGACACTGAAGCTTTCTTT; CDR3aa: CASRNYRQGDTEAFF
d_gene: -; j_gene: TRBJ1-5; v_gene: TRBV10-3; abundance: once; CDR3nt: TGTGCCATCAAAAAACAGGACAATCAGCCCCAGCATTTT; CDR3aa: CAIKKQDNQPQHF
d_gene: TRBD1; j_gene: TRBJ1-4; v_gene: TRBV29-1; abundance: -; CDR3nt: TGCAGCGTTGCGGGGGACAGGGTTGATCGGGATGAAAAACTGTTTTTT; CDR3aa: CSVAGDRVDRDEKLFF
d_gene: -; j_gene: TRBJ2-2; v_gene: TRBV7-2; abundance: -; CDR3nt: TGTGCCAGCAGGTTCTCGGTCGAACCTAACACCGGGGAGCTGTTTTTT; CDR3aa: CASRFSVEPNTGELFF
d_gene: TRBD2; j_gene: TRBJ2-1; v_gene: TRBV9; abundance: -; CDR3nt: TGTGCCAGCAGCTCCCCGGGGAGCGGGAGGGCCGGCTACAATGAGCAGTTCTTC; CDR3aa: CASSSPGSGRAGYNEQFF
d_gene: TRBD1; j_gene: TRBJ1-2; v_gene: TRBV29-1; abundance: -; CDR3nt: TGCAGCGTTGACACAGGGGATCACTATGGCTACACCTTC; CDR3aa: CSVDTGDHYGYTF
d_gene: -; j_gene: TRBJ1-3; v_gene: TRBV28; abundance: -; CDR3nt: TGTGCCAGCAGTTGGGGGGTGGCTGGAAACACCATATATTTT; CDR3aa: CASSWGVAGNTIYF
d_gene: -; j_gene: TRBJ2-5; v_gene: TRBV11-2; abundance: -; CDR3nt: TGTGCCAGCAGCCCGAGGGCAGGCGTGCAAGAGACCCAGTACTTC; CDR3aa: CASSPRAGVQETQYF
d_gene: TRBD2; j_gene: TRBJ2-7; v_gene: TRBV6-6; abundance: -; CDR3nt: TGTGCCAGCAGTTACACGCGGGAGGGGTACGAGCAGTACTTC; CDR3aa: CASSYTREGYEQYF
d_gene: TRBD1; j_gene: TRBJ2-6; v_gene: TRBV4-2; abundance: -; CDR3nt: TGTGCCAGCAGCCCCGGTCCCGGGACAGAAGGTAACTCGGGCTCTGGGGCCAACGTCCTGACTTTC; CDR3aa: CASSPGPGTEGNSGSGANVLTF
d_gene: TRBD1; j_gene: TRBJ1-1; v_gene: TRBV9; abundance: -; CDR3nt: TGTGCCAGCAGCCAGGGGGATGGCACTGAAGCTTTCTTT; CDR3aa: CASSQGDGTEAFF
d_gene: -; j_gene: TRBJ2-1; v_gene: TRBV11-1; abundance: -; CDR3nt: TGTGCCAGCACCGCGCGGGGCTATGAGCAGTTCTTC; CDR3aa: CASTARGYEQFF
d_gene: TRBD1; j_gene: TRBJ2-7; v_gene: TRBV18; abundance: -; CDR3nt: TGTGCCAGCTCAGAGGGGACAGGGTTAACCTACGAGCAGTACTTC; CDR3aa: CASSEGTGLTYEQYF
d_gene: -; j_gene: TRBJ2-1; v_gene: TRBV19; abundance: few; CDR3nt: TGTGCCAGTAAGGGGGTACGGGGCTCGAATGAGCAGTTCTTC; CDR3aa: CASKGVRGSNEQFF
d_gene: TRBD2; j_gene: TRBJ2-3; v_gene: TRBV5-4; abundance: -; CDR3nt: TGTGCCAGCAGCTCTGCAATGACTAGCAGCACAGATACGCAGTATTTT; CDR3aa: CASSSAMTSSTDTQYF
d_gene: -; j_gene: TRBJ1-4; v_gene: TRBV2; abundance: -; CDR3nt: TGTGCCAGCAGTAGGAGCTCAACTAATGAAAAACTGTTTTTT; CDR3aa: CASSRSSTNEKLFF
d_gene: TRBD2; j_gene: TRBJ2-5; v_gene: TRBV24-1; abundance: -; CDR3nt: TGTGCCACCAGTGACGGCGGGAGGGACTACCAAGAGACCCAGTACTTC; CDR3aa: CATSDGGRDYQETQYF
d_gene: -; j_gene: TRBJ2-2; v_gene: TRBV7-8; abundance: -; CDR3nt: TGTGCCAGCAACCCGGGAGCCATAACACACACCGGGGAGCTGTTTTTT; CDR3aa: CASNPGAITHTGELFF
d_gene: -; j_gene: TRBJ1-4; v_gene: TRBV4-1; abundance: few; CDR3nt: TGCGCCAGCAGCCAAGGTCCCAGGGGTCGGGAAAAACTGTTTTTT; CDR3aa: CASSQGPRGREKLFF
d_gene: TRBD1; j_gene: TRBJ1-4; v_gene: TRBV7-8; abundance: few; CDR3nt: TGTGCCAGCAGCTTAGTCTCTGGGACAGGGACGGCTAATGAAAAACTGTTTTTT; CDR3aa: CASSLVSGTGTANEKLFF
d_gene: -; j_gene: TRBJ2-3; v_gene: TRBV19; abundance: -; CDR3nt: TGTGCCAGTAGTAGGCCCTCCCGGACAGCAGAAAACACAGATACGCAGTATTTT; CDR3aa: CASSRPSRTAENTDTQYF